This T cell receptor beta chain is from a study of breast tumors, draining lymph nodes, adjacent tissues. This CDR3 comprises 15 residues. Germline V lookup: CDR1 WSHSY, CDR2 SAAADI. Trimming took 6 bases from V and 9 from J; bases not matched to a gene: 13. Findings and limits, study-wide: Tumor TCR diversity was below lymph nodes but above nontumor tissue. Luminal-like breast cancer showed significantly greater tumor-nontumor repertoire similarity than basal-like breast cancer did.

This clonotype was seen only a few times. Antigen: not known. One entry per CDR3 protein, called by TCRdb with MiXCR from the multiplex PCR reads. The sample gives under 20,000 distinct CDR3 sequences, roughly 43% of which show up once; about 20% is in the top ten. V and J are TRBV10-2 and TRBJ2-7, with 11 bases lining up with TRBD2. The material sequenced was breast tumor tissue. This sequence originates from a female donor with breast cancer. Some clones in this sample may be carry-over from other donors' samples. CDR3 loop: CASSNPGTSGPRQYF. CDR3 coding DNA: TGCGCCAGCAGCAATCCCGGGACTAGCGGACCGAGGCAGTACTTC.